This T cell receptor beta chain emerged from a study of glioma-infiltrating T cells after dendritic cell vaccination. Study-wide findings and caveats: Higher pretreatment TIL content predicted longer progression-free time and survival.

Up to about 2 ug genomic DNA was used for TCRB CDR3 amplification. This table comes from immunoSEQ multiplex PCR, and its TCRdb copy is limited to in-frame clones, with some not included. The sample carries tens of thousands of clones, approximately 84% recorded once. None of the glioblastoma patients had an isocitrate dehydrogenase mutation. In germline, CDR1 is MNHNS, CDR2 SASEGT. The CDR3 contains 15 residues. V shed 6 bases and J 2 bases; nucleotides not matched to a gene: 3. Note on this clone: As yet, its antigen is unknown.

V and J are TRBV6-1 and TRBJ2-5; 13 bases agree with TRBD2. This specimen consisted of blood, obtained before dendritic cell vaccination. This TCR was sampled from a human donor with glioblastoma. The CDR3 DNA sequence: TGTGCCAGCAGGCGACTAGCGGGGGGTCAAGAGACCCAGTACTTC. Its protein is CASRRLAGGQETQYF.